A single sample gave rise to the 11 T cell receptor beta chains below, sequenced in a study of blood T cell repertoires in COVID-19. Some clones are missing from TCRdb's copy, which holds only in-frame ones; the method was immunoSEQ multiplex PCR. Among some 150,000 clones listed, about 83% were seen once. The sequenced sample was peripheral blood. The receptors stem from a man aged 35 to 55 who had recovered from COVID-19.

The CDR3 sequence: CASNRDFYNEQFF. Here the CDR3 DNA reads TGTGCCAGCAATCGGGACTTTTACAATGAGCAGTTCTTC. This sequence joins TRBV28 and TRBJ2-1; possibly TRBD2 for D (6 bases). The CDR3 has 13 residues. V was cut by 7 bases and J by 4 bases, with 11 bases left in between. Per the germline V gene, CDR1 is MDHEN and CDR2 is SYDVKM.

CDR3 loop: CASSAVDRGSNYGYTF. In DNA, the CDR3 is TGTGCCAGCAGCGCCGTTGACAGGGGGTCCAACTATGGCTACACCTTC. The rearrangement links TRBV7-9 to TRBJ1-2; 9 bases fit TRBD1. This CDR3 has 16 residues. Per the germline V gene, CDR1 is SEHNR and CDR2 is FQNEAQ (reference sequence). V shed 5 bases and J 2 bases; nucleotides not matched to a gene: 9. The full variable domain, completed using reference TRBV7-9 and TRBJ1-2, is DTGVSQNPRHKITKRGQNVTFRCDPISEHNRLYWYRQTLGQGPEFLTYFQNEAQLEKSRLLSDRFSAERPKGSFSTLEIQRTEQGDSAMYLCASSAVDRGSNYGYTFGSGTRLTVV.

The rearrangement links TRBV24-1 to TRBJ2-2; possibly TRBD2 for D (5 bases). CDR1 KGHDR and CDR2 SFDVKD come from the germline V gene. The V end was cut by 9 bases, the J end by 2 bases, with 9 bases between. There are 13 residues in the CDR3. Here the CDR3 reads CATSGNNTGELFF. The CDR3 DNA is TGTGCCACCTCGGGGAATAACACCGGGGAGCTGTTTTTT.

This chain's CDR3 is CASSQDRTSSFGYTF. CDR3 nucleotides: TGTGCCAGCAGCCAAGATCGGACATCCTCGTTTGGCTACACCTTC. The rearrangement joins TRBV4-2 to TRBJ1-2; weak D call: TRBD1 (5 bases). Trimming pared 0 bases from V and 7 bases from J, leaving 15 bases between. From germline, CDR1 is LGHNA and CDR2 YNFKEQ. There are 15 residues in the CDR3.

This rearrangement joins TRBV5-6 to TRBJ2-7; a weak D match, TRBD2 (5 bases). Germline-derived CDR1 and CDR2 are SGHDT and YYEEEE. This CDR3 has 13 residues. Trimming removed 2 bases from V and 2 bases from J, with 8 bases in between. The CDR3 bases are TGTGCCAGCAGCTTACCCGGGGCCTACGAGCAGTACTTC. This translates into CASSLPGAYEQYF.

The gene calls are TRBV7-2 and TRBJ2-3, with D possibly being TRBD2 (5 bases). V lost 5 bases to trimming and J lost 0 bases, with 15 bases between them. The CDR3 runs 16 residues. From germline, CDR1 is SGHTA and CDR2 FQGNSA. The CDR3 loop is CASSPIGLRSTDTQYF. The CDR3 DNA reads as TGTGCCAGCAGCCCCATCGGACTTCGGAGCACAGATACGCAGTATTTT.

The chain joins TRBV20-1 to TRBJ1-2, with a tentative D call TRBD1 (6 bases). Per the germline V gene, CDR1 is DFQATT and CDR2 is SNEGSKA (reference sequence). The CDR3 extends over 14 amino acids. Trimming took 3 bases from V and 7 from J, leaving 18 bases between them. The CDR3 nucleotides read TGCAGTGCTAGTTTCCAGGGGCAGGTGGGTGGCTACACCTTC. This translates into CSASFQGQVGGYTF.

The V and J genes are TRBV27 and TRBJ1-6; D might be TRBD1 (5 bases). This CDR3 spans 15 amino acids. Germline CDR1 MNHEY, CDR2 SMNVEV (reference sequence). Trimming removed 5 bases from V and 4 bases from J, with 12 bases in between. This CDR3 is CASSHRTPYNSPLHF. Here the CDR3 DNA reads TGTGCCAGCAGTCACAGGACACCTTATAATTCACCCCTCCACTTT.

The gene calls are TRBV5-6 and TRBJ2-3; D remains ambiguous. The V gene lost 2 bases and the J gene lost 0 bases, with 4 bases spanning the gap. Germline CDR1 and CDR2: SGHDT and YYEEEE. The CDR3 length is 13 residues. This CDR3 reads CASSLTSTDTQYF. In DNA, the CDR3 is TGTGCCAGCAGCTTAACTAGCACAGATACGCAGTATTTT.

The CDR3 spells CASSRTGNTEAFF. The CDR3 DNA reads as TGTGCCAGTAGCAGGACAGGGAACACTGAAGCTTTCTTT. The rearrangement uses TRBV19 and TRBJ1-1, with 7 bases matching TRBD1. With V trimmed by 6 bases and J by 1 base, 2 bases remained unmatched. Germline V lookup: CDR1 LNHDA, CDR2 SQIVND (reference sequence). The CDR3 totals 13 residues.

This clone was counted once. The rearrangement links TRBV2 to TRBJ2-3, with D possibly matching TRBD2 (6 bases). Per the germline V gene, CDR1 is SNHLY and CDR2 is FYNNEI. CDR3 size: 15 residues. V was clipped by 6 bases and J by 3 bases, with 16 bases between them. The CDR3 here is CASRRDSTSTDTQYF. The CDR3 DNA reads TGTGCCAGCAGAAGGGACTCTACATCGACAGATACGCAGTATTTT.